This T cell receptor beta chain was captured by sequencing in a study of T-cell memory formation after mild COVID-19. Trimming cost V 5 bases and J 3 bases; bases outside gene matches: 6. The CDR3 covers 14 residues. TCRdb analysed the 5' RACE reads with MiXCR anew, one entry per CDR3 protein. The data contain around 130,000 distinct CDR3 sequences, around 15% of them singletons. The receptor comes from an adult woman who had mild COVID-19 (a few samples of this study predate the infection). Cell type and time point are not known. This sequence joins TRBV12-3 or TRBV12-4 and TRBJ2-7; 8 bases are shared with TRBD2. Sequenced material: PBMCs or a T cell subset sorted from them (not recorded which). Written as DNA, the CDR3 is TGTGCCAGCAGTCATGCGGGACTAGTCTACGAGCAGTACTTC. Its protein product is CASSHAGLVYEQYF.